This paragraph covers one TCR beta chain sequence. Its antigen has not been determined. No much larger clone exists at a distance of one base, and base qualities are not known. This record belongs to a study of CD8 T cells in Susac syndrome (dated by TCRdb to about 2019). With respect to the entire study: Whether CD8+ T cell activation and differentiation in Susac syndrome was antigen driven was tested using repertoire sequencing.

Overall results and qualifications from the work: The number of individuals in the TCR sequencing and HLA analysis was recognized as being relatively small.

RNA was extracted using the RNeasy kit, and roughly 0.45 to 1 microgram was reverse transcribed with random hexamers. The immunoSEQ multiplex PCR assay, which covers 54 Vbeta and 13 Jbeta segments, was used to amplify TCR beta CDR3 regions. To correct PCR amplification bias, a synthetic template baseline was used for both primer optimization and computational correction. In the original analysis: Only productive sequences were kept, with reads annotated to V, D and J genes according to IMGT and analyzed in immunoSEQ Analyzer. Clonality was computed as one minus Shannon entropy normalized by log2 of the number of productive unique sequences. Public and private clones were assessed among the 100 most prevalent clones of each patient and control. Clones were defined as Susac-specific when absent from the healthy and MS cohorts, from some 1,100 published viral clones and from other ImmuneACCESS disease sequences. TCRdb reprocessed the public reads (quality trimming at Q25 with fastp, clone calling with MiXCR) and kept in-frame beta chains. Each CDR3 protein appears once, grouped with its most common genes and DNA. Clone size and V and J calls follow TCRdb, not the original study. The sample table lists over 150,000 distinct CDR3 sequences, roughly 96% of them with a count of one. Of the sample, 0.093% is held by the ten largest clones.

High-throughput TCR beta sequencing profiled peripheral blood CD8+ and CD4+ T cells from healthy donors, Susac syndrome patients and multiple sclerosis patients. Treatment-naive patients with stable or active relapsing-remitting disease fulfilling revised McDonald criteria were used as multiple sclerosis controls. Bulk CD8+ and CD4+ T cells were purified magnetically by negative isolation, whereas CD8+ TEMRA cells were enriched by FACS. Blood was collected in EDTA tubes and processed within 24 hours, with PBMCs isolated through density gradient centrifugation. PBMCs intended for TCR sequencing were cryopreserved in liquid nitrogen and thawed later in a water bath at 37 degrees C. Purity of sorted or isolated CD4+, CD8+ and CD8+ TEMRA cells was at least 90%. CDR1 and CDR2, looked up from the germline V gene, are SGHNT and YENEEA. From the cysteine up to the phenylalanine, the CDR3 has a length of 16 residues. Kept here is only the CDR3 DNA, which spans 48 bases and is read in frame from base 1. The V end gives up 5 bases and the J end 10 bases, leaving 14 bases in the junction not matched to a gene.

The TCR was taken from a human donor with multiple sclerosis. What was sequenced was CD4+ T cells from PBMCs. The V and J genes are TRBV11-3 and TRBJ2-1; TRBD2 lines up with 10 middle nucleotides. The encoded CDR3 is CASSLQSGRGGWEQFF. The DNA sequence follows: TGTGCCAGCAGCCTCCAGAGCGGGAGGGGGGGCTGGGAGCAGTTCTTC. The full variable domain, completed from the reference TRBV11-3 and TRBJ2-1 proteins outside the CDR3, reads EAGVVQSPRYKIIEKKQPVAFWCNPISGHNTLYWYLQNLGQGPELLIRYENEEAVDDSQLPKDRFSAERLKGVDSTLKIQPAELGDSAVYLCASSLQSGRGGWEQFFGPGTRLTVL.